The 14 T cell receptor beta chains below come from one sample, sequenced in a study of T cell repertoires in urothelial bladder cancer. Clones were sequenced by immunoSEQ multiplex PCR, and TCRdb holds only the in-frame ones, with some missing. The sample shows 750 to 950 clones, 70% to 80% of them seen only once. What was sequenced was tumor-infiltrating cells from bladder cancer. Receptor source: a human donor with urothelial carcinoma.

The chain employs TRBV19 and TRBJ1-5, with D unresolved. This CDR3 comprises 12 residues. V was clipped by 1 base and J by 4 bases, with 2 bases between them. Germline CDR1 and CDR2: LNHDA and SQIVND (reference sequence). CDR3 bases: TGTGCCAGTAGTATAGGGAATCAGCCCCAGCATTTT. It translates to CASSIGNQPQHF.

CDR3 nucleotide sequence: TGTGCCAGCAGCCAAGGAAGGGACTGGATGAGTGGAAAACTGTTTTTT. Protein sequence: CASSQGRDWMSGKLFF. The rearrangement links TRBV21-1 to TRBJ1-4. TRBV21-1 represents a pseudogene. This CDR3 has 16 amino acids.

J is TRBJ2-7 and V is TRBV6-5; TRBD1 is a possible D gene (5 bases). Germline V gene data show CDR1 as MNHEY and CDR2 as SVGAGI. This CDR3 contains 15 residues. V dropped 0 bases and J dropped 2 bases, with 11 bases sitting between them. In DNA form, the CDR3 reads TGTGCCAGCAGTTACTCAGGGGAATTCGCCTACGAGCAGTACTTC. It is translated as CASSYSGEFAYEQYF.

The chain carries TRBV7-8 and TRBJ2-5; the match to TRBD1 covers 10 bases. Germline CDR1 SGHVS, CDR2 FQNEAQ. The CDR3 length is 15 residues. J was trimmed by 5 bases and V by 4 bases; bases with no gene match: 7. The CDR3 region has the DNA TGTGCCAGCAGCTCGGGACAGGGGCCTTGGGAGACCCAGTACTTC. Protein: CASSSGQGPWETQYF.

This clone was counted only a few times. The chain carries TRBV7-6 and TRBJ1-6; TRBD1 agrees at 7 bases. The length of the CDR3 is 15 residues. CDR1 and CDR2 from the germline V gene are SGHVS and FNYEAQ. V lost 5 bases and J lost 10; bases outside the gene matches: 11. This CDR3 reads CASSPEQGWVSPLHF. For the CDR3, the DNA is TGTGCCAGCAGCCCAGAACAGGGGTGGGTGTCACCCCTCCACTTT.

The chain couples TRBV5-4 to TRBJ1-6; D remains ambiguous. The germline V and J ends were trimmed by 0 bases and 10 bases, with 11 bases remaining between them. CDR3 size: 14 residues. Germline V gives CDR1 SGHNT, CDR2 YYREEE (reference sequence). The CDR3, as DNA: TGTGCCAGCAGCTTGGGGCGGGAGGGATCACCCCTCCACTTT. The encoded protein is CASSLGREGSPLHF. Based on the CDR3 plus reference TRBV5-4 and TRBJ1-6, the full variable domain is ETGVTQSPTHLIKTRGQQVTLRCSSQSGHNTVSWYQQALGQGPQFIFQYYREEENGRGNFPPRFSGLQFPNYSSELNVNALELDDSALYLCASSLGREGSPLHFGNGTRLTVT.

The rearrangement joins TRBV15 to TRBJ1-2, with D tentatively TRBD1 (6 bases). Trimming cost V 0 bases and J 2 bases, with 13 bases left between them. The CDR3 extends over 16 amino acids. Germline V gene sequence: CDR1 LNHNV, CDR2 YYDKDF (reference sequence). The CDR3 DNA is TGTGCCACCAGCAGAGATCGGGAGGGGGAGAACTATGGCTACACCTTC. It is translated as CATSRDREGENYGYTF.

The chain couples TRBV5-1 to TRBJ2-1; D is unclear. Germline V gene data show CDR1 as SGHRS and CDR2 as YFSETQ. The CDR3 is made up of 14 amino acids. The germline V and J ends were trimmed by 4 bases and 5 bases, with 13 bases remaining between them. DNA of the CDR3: TGCGCCAGCAGCCAATACTCGGGCCACAATGAGCAGTTCTTC. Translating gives CASSQYSGHNEQFF.

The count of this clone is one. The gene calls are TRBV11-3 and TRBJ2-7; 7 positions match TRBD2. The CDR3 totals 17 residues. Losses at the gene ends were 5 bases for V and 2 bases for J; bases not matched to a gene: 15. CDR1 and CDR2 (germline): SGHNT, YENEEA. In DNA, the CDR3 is TGTGCCAGCAGCGAACCCCCGCGGCTAGCGGACCCCTACGAGCAGTACTTC. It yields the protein CASSEPPRLADPYEQYF.

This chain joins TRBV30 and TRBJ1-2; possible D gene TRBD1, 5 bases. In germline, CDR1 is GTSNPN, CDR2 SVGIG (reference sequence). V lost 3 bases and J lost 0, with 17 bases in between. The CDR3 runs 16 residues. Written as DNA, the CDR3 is TGTGCCTGGAGACCCGGCGGGGCGGGTTCTAACTATGGCTACACCTTC. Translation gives CAWRPGGAGSNYGYTF.

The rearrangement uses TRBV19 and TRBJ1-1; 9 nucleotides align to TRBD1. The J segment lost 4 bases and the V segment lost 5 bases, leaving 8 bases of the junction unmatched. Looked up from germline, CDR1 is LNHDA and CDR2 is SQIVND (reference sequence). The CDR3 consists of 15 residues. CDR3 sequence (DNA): TGTGCCAGTAGTCAACAGGGGGCAGGGGGCACTGAAGCTTTCTTT. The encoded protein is CASSQQGAGGTEAFF.

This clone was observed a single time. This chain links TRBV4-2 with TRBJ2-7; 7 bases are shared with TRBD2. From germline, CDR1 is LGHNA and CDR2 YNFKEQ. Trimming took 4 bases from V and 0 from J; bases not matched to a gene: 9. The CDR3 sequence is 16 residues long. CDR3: CASSRLLGRDSYEQYF. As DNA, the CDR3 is TGTGCCAGCAGCCGCCTCCTGGGGAGGGACTCCTACGAGCAGTACTTC.

CDR3 sequence reads: CAWRATDRGFDTEAFF. In DNA form, the CDR3 reads TGTGCCTGGAGGGCGACGGACAGGGGATTTGATACTGAAGCTTTCTTT. This chain links TRBV30 with TRBJ1-1, with 9 positions matching TRBD1. CDR1 is GTSNPN, CDR2 SVGIG, per germline (reference sequence). The CDR3 consists of 16 residues. V lost 3 bases, J lost 5 bases, and 13 bases stayed unmatched.

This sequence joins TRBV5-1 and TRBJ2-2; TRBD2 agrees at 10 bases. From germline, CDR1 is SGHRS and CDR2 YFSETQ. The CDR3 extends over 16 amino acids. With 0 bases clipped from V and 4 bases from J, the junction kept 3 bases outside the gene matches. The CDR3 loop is CASSLVLAGVTGELFF. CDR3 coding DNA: TGCGCCAGCAGCTTGGTCCTAGCGGGAGTCACCGGGGAGCTGTTTTTT.